This TCR beta chain was captured in a study of blood T cell repertoires in COVID-19. Study context: In each case, the material was cDNA or gDNA derived from T cells, B-cell-depleted T cells, or PBMCs.

Germline V gene data show CDR1 as SGHTS and CDR2 as YDEGEE. This CDR3 spans 13 amino acids. The V end lost 7 bases, the J end lost 8 bases, and 16 bases lay between the germline ends. TCRdb's table, derived via immunoSEQ multiplex PCR, lists solely in-frame clones and lacks some. The repertoire holds roughly 80,000 clones, with approximately 78% as singletons. The clonotype originates from a human donor in a cohort sampled during active COVID-19. The chain is built from TRBV5-8 and TRBJ2-1; possible D gene TRBD1, 6 bases. Sequencing used peripheral blood. Here the CDR3 reads CASHRVNWDEQFF. DNA of the CDR3: TGTGCCAGCCACAGGGTTAATTGGGATGAGCAGTTCTTC. Complete variable domain (other parts from reference TRBV5-8 and TRBJ2-1): EAGVTQSPTHLIKTRGQQATLRCSPISGHTSVYWYQQALGLGLQFLLWYDEGEERNRGNFPPRFSGRQFPNYSSELNVNALELEDSALYLCASHRVNWDEQFFGPGTRLTVL.